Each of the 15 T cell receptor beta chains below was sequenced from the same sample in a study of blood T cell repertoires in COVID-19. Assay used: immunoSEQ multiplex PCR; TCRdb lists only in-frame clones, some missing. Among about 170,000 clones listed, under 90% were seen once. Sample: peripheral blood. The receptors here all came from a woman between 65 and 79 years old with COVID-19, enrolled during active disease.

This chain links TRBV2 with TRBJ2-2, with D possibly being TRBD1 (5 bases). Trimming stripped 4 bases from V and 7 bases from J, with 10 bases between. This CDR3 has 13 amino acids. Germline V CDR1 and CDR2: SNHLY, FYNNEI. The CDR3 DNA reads TGTGCCAGCAGTGCTCCGACAGTCGGGGAGCTGTTTTTT. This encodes CASSAPTVGELFF. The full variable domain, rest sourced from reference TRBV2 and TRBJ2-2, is EPEVTQTPSHQVTQMGQEVILRCVPISNHLYFYWYRQILGQKVEFLVSFYNNEISEKSEIFDDQFSVERPDGSNFTLKIRSTKLEDSAMYFCASSAPTVGELFFGEGSRLTVL.

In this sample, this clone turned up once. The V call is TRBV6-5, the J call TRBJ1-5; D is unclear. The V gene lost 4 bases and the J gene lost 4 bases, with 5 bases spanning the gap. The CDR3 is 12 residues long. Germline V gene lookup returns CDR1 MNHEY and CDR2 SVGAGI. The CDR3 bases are TGTGCCAGCAGTTTAGCGAATCAGCCCCAGCATTTT. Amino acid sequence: CASSLANQPQHF.

This chain's CDR3 is CASSGRDRAYNEQFF. CDR3 DNA: TGTGCCAGTAGCGGGCGGGACAGGGCGTACAATGAGCAGTTCTTC. The chain uses TRBV19 and TRBJ2-1; 9 nucleotides line up with TRBD1. Germline values: CDR1 LNHDA, CDR2 SQIVND (reference sequence). Trimming took 6 bases from V and 4 from J; bases not matched to a gene: 7. This CDR3 contains 15 residues.

CDR3 in DNA: TGTGCCAGCAGTGACAGGGAAAGTTTAGATACGCAGTATTTT. Translation: CASSDRESLDTQYF. The rearrangement joins TRBV25-1 to TRBJ2-3; possible D gene TRBD1, 5 bases. From germline, CDR1 is MGHDK and CDR2 SYGVNS. The CDR3 extends over 14 amino acids. The V end was cut by 3 bases, the J end by 5 bases, with 12 bases between.

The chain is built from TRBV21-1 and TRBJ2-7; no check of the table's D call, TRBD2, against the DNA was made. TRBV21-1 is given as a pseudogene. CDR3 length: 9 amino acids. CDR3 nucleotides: TGTGCCAGCTTATTGAGGAGGGGAGTC. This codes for CASLLRRGV.

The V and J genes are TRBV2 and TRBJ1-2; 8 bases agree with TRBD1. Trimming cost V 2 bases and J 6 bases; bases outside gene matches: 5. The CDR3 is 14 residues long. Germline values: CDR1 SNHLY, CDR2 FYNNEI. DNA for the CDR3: TGTGCCAGCAGTGAATTCAGGGGGCTGAATGGCTACACCTTC. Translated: CASSEFRGLNGYTF.

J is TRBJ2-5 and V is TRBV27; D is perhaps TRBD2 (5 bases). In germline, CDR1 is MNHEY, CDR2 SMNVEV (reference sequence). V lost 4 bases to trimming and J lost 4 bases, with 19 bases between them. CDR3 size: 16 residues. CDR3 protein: CASSSTTTLGGETQYF. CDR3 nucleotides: TGTGCCAGCAGTTCGACCACGACACTTGGAGGAGAGACCCAGTACTTC.

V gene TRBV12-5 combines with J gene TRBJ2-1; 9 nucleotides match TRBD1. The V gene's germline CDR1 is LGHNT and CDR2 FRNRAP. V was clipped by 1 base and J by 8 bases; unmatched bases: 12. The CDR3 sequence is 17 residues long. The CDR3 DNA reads TGTGCTAGTGGTTTGGGGTTTTTGGACAGGGGCTGTGATGAGCAGTTCTTC. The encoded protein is CASGLGFLDRGCDEQFF.

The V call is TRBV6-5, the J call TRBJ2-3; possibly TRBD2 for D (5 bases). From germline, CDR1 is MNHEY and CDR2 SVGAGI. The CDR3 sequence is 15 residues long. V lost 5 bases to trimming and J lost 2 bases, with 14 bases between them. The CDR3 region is CASSRRESLTDTQYF. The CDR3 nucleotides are TGTGCCAGCAGTCGACGGGAAAGCCTCACAGATACGCAGTATTTT.

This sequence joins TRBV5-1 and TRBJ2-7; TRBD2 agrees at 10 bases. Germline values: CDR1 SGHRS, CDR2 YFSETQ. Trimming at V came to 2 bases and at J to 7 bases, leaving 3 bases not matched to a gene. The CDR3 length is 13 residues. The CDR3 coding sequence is TGCGCCAGCAGCTTCGGACTAGCGGATGAGCAGTACGTC. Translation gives CASSFGLADEQYV.

The DNA for the CDR3 is TGTGCCAGCAGCGAAGGGACTAGCGGGCTCTCCTACGAGCAGTACGTC. Its protein product is CASSEGTSGLSYEQYV. This chain connects TRBV28 to TRBJ2-7, with 12 nucleotides matching TRBD2. CDR1 is MDHEN and CDR2 is SYDVKM in the germline V gene. V trimming: 6 bases; J trimming: 0 bases; junction bases outside the gene matches: 6. The CDR3 runs 16 residues.

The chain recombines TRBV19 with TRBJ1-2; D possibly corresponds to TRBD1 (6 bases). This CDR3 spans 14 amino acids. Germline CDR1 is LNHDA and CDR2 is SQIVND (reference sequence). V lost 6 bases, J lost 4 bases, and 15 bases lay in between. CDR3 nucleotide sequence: TGTGCCAGTAGCGAAACAGGGTTTGGCTATGGCTACACCTTC. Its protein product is CASSETGFGYGYTF. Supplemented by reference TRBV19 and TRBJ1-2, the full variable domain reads DGGITQSPKYLFRKEGQNVTLSCEQNLNHDAMYWYRQDPGQGLRLIYYSQIVNDFQKGDIAEGYSVSREKKESFPLTVTSAQKNPTAFYLCASSETGFGYGYTFGSGTRLTVV.

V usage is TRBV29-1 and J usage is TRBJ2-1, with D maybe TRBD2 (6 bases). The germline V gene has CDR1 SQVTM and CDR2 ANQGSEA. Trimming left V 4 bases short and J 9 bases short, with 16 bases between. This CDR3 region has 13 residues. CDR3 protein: CSVAGGVPGEQFF. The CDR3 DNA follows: TGCAGCGTTGCGGGCGGGGTCCCGGGTGAGCAGTTCTTC.

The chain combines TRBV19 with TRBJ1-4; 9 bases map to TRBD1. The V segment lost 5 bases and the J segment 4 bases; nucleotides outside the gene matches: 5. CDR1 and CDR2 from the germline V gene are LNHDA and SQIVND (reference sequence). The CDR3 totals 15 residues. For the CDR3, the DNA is TGTGCCAGTAGTGCGCCGGGACAGGGTAATGAAAAACTGTTTTTT. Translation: CASSAPGQGNEKLFF.

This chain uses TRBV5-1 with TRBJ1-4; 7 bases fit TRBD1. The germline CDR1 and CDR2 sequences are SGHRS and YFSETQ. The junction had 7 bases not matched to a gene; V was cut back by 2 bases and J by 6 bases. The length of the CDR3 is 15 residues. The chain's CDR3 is CASSLQGISHEKLFF. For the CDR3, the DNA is TGCGCCAGCAGCTTACAGGGGATTAGTCATGAAAAACTGTTTTTT.